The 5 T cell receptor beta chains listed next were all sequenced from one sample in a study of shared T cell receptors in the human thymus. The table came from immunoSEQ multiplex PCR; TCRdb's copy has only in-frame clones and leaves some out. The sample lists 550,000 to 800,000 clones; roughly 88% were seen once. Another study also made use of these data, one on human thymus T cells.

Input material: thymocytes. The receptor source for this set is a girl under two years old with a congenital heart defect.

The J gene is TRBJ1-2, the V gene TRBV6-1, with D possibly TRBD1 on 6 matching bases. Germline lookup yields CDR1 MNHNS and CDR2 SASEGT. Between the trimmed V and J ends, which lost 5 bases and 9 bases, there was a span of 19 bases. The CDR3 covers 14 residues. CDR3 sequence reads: CASSRGWTEDRYTF. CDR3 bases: TGTGCCAGCAGTCGAGGGTGGACAGAGGATCGCTACACCTTC.

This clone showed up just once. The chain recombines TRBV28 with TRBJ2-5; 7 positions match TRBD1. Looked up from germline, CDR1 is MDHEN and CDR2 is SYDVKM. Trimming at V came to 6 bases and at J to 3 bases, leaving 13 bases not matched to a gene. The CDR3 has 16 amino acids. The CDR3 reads CASRQDRKTKKETQYF. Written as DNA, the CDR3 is TGTGCCAGCAGACAGGACAGGAAAACGAAAAAAGAGACCCAGTACTTC.

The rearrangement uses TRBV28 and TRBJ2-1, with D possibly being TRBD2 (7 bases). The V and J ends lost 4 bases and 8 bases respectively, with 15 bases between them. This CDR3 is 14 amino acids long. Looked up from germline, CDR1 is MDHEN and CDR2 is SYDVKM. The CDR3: CASSSWGGLDEQFF. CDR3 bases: TGTGCCAGCAGTTCCTGGGGGGGCCTAGATGAGCAGTTCTTC.

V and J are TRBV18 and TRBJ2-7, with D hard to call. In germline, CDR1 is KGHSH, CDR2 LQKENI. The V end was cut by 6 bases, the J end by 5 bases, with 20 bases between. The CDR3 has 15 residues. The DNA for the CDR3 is TGTGCCAGCTCCTATATCTTCGACCCTCGGGACGAGCAGTACTTC. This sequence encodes CASSYIFDPRDEQYF.

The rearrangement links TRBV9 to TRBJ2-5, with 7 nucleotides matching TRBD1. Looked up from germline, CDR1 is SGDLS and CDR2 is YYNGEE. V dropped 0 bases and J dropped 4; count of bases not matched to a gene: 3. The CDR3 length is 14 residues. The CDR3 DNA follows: TGTGCCAGCAGCGTAGGAGCAGGGGGAGAGACCCAGTACTTC. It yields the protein CASSVGAGGETQYF.